A single sample gave rise to the 14 T cell receptor beta chains below, sequenced in a study of breast tumors, draining lymph nodes, adjacent tissues. TCRdb fed the multiplex PCR reads into MiXCR, producing one record per CDR3 protein. This sample yields 66,000 or so distinct CDR3 sequences, of which over 40% are seen a single time; almost 8.5% belongs to the top ten. Sequences were obtained from breast tumor tissue. The receptors were gathered from a female donor with breast cancer. Some clones in this sample may be carry-over from other donors' samples.

This clonotype was picked up many times. V gene TRBV12-3 or TRBV12-4 combines with J gene TRBJ2-5, with 8 bases that match TRBD2. V lost 6 bases, J lost 0 bases, and 6 bases stayed unmatched. This CDR3 region has 15 residues. CDR3 DNA: TGTGCCAGCAGGCCACCTAGCGGGTACCAAGAGACCCAGTACTTC. The encoded protein is CASRPPSGYQETQYF.

This clonotype has at least ten counts. V and J are TRBV20-1 and TRBJ2-5, with D possibly matching TRBD2 (5 bases). The CDR3 sequence is 12 residues long. Germline values: CDR1 DFQATT, CDR2 SNEGSKA (reference sequence). V shed 3 bases and J shed 5 bases, with 10 bases lying between them. The CDR3 DNA is TGCAGTGCTAGGTTAGGGAGTGAGACCCAGTACTTC. It encodes CSARLGSETQYF.

This clonotype has at least ten counts. The J gene is TRBJ2-5, the V gene TRBV4-2; maybe TRBD2 (5 bases). Deletions cut 3 bases from V and 5 bases from J, with 16 bases between. In germline, CDR1 is LGHNA, CDR2 YNFKEQ. The CDR3 loop spans 15 amino acids. The CDR3 spells CASSQESGFWETQYF. CDR3 sequence (DNA): TGTGCCAGCAGCCAGGAGTCGGGGTTCTGGGAGACCCAGTACTTC.

V gene TRBV25-1 combines with J gene TRBJ2-1; the match to TRBD1 covers 9 bases. The germline V gene encodes CDR1 MGHDK and CDR2 SYGVNS. This CDR3 comprises 13 residues. In DNA form, the CDR3 reads TGTGCTAGGGACAGGGTCTCCTACAATGAGCAGTTCTTC. It codes for CARDRVSYNEQFF.

This clonotype has ten or more counts. The J gene is TRBJ2-1, the V gene TRBV19; tentative D call: TRBD2 (6 bases). Trimming removed 0 bases at V and 7 bases at J, with 16 bases between. There are 16 residues in the CDR3. The germline gives CDR1 LNHDA, CDR2 SQIVND (reference sequence). CDR3 in amino acids: CASSIDLWGGGNEQFF. CDR3 sequence (DNA): TGTGCCAGTAGTATAGATCTTTGGGGAGGTGGGAATGAGCAGTTCTTC. Using reference TRBV19 and TRBJ2-1 for the parts outside the CDR3, the full variable domain is DGGITQSPKYLFRKEGQNVTLSCEQNLNHDAMYWYRQDPGQGLRLIYYSQIVNDFQKGDIAEGYSVSREKKESFPLTVTSAQKNPTAFYLCASSIDLWGGGNEQFFGPGTRLTVL.

The chain is built from TRBV7-8 and TRBJ1-6, with D possibly matching TRBD1 (6 bases). Germline V gene lookup returns CDR1 SGHVS and CDR2 FQNEAQ. The CDR3 contains 15 residues. Trimming cost V 4 bases and J 5 bases, with 12 bases left between them. CDR3 DNA: TGTGCCAGCAGCTCGACACAGGGTGATAATTCACCCCTCCACTTT. Protein sequence: CASSSTQGDNSPLHF. Looking up the rest from reference TRBV7-8 and TRBJ1-6 gives the full variable domain: GAGVSQSPRYKVAKRGQDVALRCDPISGHVSLFWYQQALGQGPEFLTYFQNEAQLDKSGLPSDRFFAERPEGSVSTLKIQRTQQEDSAVYLCASSSTQGDNSPLHFGNGTRLTVT.

This clonotype was seen repeatedly, ten times or more. Mismatch with germline at one junction end may stem from a read error. The gene calls are TRBV9 and TRBJ2-3, with D tentatively TRBD2 (5 bases). Germline V lookup: CDR1 SGDLS, CDR2 YYNGEE. The CDR3 consists of 15 residues. The CDR3 DNA follows: TGTGCCAGCAGCGCTTTACCCAACGACCCGAAAGCGGTAAATTTT. This sequence encodes CASSALPNDPKAVNF. The full variable domain, completed using reference TRBV9 and TRBJ2-3, is DSGVTQTPKHLITATGQRVTLRCSPRSGDLSVYWYQQSLDQGLQFLIQYYNGEERAKGNILERFSAQQFPDLHSELNLSSLELGDSALYFCASSALPNDPKAVNFGPGTRLTVL.

Notes on this clonotype: A much larger clone lies one base from this, so it may be a read error. The chain recombines TRBV6-1 with TRBJ2-2; TRBD1 agrees at 8 bases. Germline V gene sequence: CDR1 MNHNS, CDR2 SASEGT. The CDR3 runs 15 residues. The CDR3 is CASCRDRMNTGELLF. CDR3 nucleotides: TGTGCCAGCTGCCGGGACAGGATGAACACCGGGGAGCTGCTTTTT.

V and J are TRBV10-1 and TRBJ2-3, with 10 bases lining up with TRBD2. V trimming: 10 bases; J trimming: 0 bases; junction bases outside the gene matches: 7. The CDR3 has 15 amino acids. CDR1 and CDR2 from the germline V gene are WNHNN and SYGVQD (reference sequence). CDR3 in amino acids: CATRPSGRSTDTQYF. Here the CDR3 DNA reads TGCGCCACCCGTCCTAGCGGGAGAAGCACAGATACGCAGTATTTT.

This clonotype appeared many times. Compared with germline, one end of the junction differs, possibly owing to a read error. The chain combines TRBV5-6 with TRBJ1-2; D might be TRBD1 (5 bases). Germline V gene lookup returns CDR1 SGHDT and CDR2 YYEEEE. This CDR3 contains 18 residues. Here the CDR3 DNA reads TGTGCCAACAGCCATTGGGGCAGGTCGACCCCTGCTAACTATGGCTACACCTTC. It translates to CANSHWGRSTPANYGYTF.

By share, this clonotype counts as medium-sized. The gene calls are TRBV24-1 and TRBJ1-5, with D maybe TRBD1 (6 bases). V lost 10 bases, J lost 0 bases, and 18 bases lay in between. The germline gives CDR1 KGHDR, CDR2 SFDVKD. The CDR3 is 16 residues long. For the CDR3, the DNA is TGTGCCACGCCGTCGGGACACAGATATAGCAATCAGCCCCAGCATTTT. It codes for CATPSGHRYSNQPQHF.

The chain joins TRBV20-1 to TRBJ2-5, with D possibly matching TRBD2 (7 bases). Trimming shortened V by 2 bases and J by 5 bases, and 18 bases separated the two germline ends. This CDR3 has 15 residues. CDR1 is DFQATT and CDR2 is SNEGSKA in the germline V gene (reference sequence). The CDR3 coding sequence is TGCAGTGCTAGATTGGGGGGGGCGCCCTGGGAGACCCAGTACTTC. This encodes CSARLGGAPWETQYF.

The gene calls are TRBV6-6 and TRBJ1-4; 9 nucleotides agree with TRBD1. This CDR3 is 17 amino acids long. V was clipped by 3 bases and J by 5 bases; unmatched bases: 10. Germline V lookup: CDR1 MNHNY, CDR2 SVGAGI (reference sequence). The CDR3: CASSYSRTGAYNEKLFF. The DNA of the CDR3 is TGTGCCAGCAGTTATTCTCGGACAGGGGCTTACAATGAAAAACTGTTTTTT.

Only a few counts were recorded for this clonotype. The rearrangement links TRBV6-6 to TRBJ2-1; TRBD2 matches at 7 bases. The V gene's germline CDR1 is MNHNY and CDR2 SVGAGI (reference sequence). The J segment lost 5 bases and the V segment lost 5 bases, leaving 6 bases of the junction unmatched. The CDR3 extends over 14 amino acids. CDR3 sequence: CASSHASGNNEQFF. The CDR3 DNA reads TGTGCCAGCAGTCACGCTAGCGGCAACAATGAGCAGTTCTTC.